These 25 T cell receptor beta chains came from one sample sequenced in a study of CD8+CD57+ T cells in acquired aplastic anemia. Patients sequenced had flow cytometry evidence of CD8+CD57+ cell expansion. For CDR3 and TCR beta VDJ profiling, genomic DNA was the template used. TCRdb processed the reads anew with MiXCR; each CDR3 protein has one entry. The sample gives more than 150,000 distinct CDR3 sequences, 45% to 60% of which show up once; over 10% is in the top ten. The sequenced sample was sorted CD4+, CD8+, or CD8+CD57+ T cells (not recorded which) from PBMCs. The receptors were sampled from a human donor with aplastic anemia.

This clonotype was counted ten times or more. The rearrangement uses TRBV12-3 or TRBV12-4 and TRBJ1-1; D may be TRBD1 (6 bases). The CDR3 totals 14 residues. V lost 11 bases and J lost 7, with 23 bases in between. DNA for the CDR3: TGTGCCCACAAAGGGTACCCGGGGGGCGTTGAAGCTTTCTTT. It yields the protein CAHKGYPGGVEAFF.

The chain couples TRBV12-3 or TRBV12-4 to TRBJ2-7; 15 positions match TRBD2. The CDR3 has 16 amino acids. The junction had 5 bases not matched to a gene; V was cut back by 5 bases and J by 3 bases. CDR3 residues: CASSRTSGGAYYEQYF. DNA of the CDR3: TGTGCCAGCAGTCGGACTAGCGGGGGGGCTTACTACGAGCAGTACTTC.

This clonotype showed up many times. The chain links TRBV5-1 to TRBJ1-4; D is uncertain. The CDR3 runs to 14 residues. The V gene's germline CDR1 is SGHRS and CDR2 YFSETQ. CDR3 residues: CARVGRGANEKLFF. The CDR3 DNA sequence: TGCGCGAGGGTAGGGCGGGGAGCTAATGAAAAACTGTTTTTT.

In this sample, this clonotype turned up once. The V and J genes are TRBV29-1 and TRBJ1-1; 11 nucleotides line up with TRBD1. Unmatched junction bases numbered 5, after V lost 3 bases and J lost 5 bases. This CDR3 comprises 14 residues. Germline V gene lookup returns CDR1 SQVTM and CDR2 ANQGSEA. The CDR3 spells CSVEGTGGRTEAFF. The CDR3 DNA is TGCAGCGTTGAGGGGACAGGGGGGAGGACTGAAGCTTTCTTT.

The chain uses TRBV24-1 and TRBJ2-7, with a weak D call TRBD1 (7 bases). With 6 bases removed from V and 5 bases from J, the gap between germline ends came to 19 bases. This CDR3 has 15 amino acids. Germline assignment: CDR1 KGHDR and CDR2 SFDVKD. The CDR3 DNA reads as TGTGCCACCAGTTGCCGCACGCGCAGGGGGGACGAGCAGTACTTC. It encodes CATSCRTRRGDEQYF.

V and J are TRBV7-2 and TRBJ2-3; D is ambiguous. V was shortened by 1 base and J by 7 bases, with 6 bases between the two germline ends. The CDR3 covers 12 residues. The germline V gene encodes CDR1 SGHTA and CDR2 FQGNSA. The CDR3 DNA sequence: TGTGCCAGCAGCTTAGTTGAAAATACGCAGTATTTT. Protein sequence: CASSLVENTQYF.

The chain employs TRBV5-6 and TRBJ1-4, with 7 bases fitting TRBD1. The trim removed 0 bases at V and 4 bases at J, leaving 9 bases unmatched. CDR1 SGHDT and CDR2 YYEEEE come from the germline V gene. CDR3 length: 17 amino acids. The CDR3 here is CASSLASLTGYNEKLFF. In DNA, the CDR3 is TGTGCCAGCAGCTTGGCTTCCCTGACAGGGTATAATGAAAAACTGTTTTTT.

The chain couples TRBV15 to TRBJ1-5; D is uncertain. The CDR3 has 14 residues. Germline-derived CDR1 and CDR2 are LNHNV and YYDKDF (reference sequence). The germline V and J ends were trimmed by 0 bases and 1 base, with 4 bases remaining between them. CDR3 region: CATSRDRSNQPQHF. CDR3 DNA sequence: TGTGCCACCAGCAGAGACAGGAGCAATCAGCCCCAGCATTTT.

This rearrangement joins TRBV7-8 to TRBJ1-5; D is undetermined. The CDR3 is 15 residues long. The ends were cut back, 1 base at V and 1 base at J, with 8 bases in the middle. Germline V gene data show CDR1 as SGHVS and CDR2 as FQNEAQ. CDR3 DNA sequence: TGTGCCAGCAGCTTAGTCGGGGTGAGCAATCAGCCCCAGCATTTT. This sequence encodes CASSLVGVSNQPQHF.

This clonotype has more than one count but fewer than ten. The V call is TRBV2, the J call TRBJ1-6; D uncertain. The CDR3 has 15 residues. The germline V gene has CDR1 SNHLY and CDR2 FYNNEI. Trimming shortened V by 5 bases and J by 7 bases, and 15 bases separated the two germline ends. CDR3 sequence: CASSSLGQGNSPLHF. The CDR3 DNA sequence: TGTGCCAGCAGTTCCCTCGGGCAAGGGAATTCACCCCTCCACTTT.

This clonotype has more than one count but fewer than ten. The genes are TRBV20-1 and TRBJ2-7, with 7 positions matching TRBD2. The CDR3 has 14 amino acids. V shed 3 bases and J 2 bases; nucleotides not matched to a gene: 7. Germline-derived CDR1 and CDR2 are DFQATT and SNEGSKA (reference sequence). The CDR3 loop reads CSASPAGVAYEQYF. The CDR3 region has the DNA TGCAGTGCTAGTCCGGCGGGAGTGGCCTACGAGCAGTACTTC.

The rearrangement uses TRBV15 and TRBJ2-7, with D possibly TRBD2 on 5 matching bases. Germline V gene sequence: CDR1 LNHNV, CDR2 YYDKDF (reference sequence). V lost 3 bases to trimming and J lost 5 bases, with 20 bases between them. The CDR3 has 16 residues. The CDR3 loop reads CATSSEAPRGVDEQYF. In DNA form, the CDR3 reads TGTGCCACCAGCAGTGAGGCCCCCCGGGGAGTCGACGAGCAGTACTTC. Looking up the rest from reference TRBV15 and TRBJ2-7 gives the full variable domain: DAMVIQNPRYQVTQFGKPVTLSCSQTLNHNVMYWYQQKSSQAPKLLFHYYDKDFNNEADTPDNFQSRRPNTSFCFLDIRSPGLGDTAMYLCATSSEAPRGVDEQYFGPGTRLTVT.

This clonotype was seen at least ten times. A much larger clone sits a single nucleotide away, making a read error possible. CDR3 DNA: TGTGCCACCAGTGATTCTAGGACTGCGGATACGCAGTATTTT. Its translation is CATSDSRTADTQYF. This chain uses TRBV24-1 with TRBJ2-3; weak D call: TRBD2 (5 bases). The germline V gene encodes CDR1 KGHDR and CDR2 SFDVKD. This CDR3 spans 14 amino acids. The germline V and J ends were trimmed by 2 bases and 6 bases, with 11 bases remaining between them.

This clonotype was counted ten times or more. As DNA, the CDR3 is TGCGCCAGCAGCCAAGCGAGCAGGGGGGACGAGACCCAGTACTTC. Encoded protein: CASSQASRGDETQYF. The J gene is TRBJ2-5, the V gene TRBV4-1, with D tentatively TRBD1 (7 bases). V gave up 1 base and J gave up 5 bases, with 14 bases separating them. CDR3 size: 15 residues. Germline assignment: CDR1 MGHRA and CDR2 YSYEKL.

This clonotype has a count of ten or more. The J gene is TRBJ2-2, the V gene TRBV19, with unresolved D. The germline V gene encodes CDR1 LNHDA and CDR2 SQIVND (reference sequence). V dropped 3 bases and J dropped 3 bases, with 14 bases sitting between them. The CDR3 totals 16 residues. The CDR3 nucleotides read TGTGCCAGTAGTATGTACGGGTCTGGGTACACCGGGGAGCTGTTTTTT. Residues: CASSMYGSGYTGELFF.

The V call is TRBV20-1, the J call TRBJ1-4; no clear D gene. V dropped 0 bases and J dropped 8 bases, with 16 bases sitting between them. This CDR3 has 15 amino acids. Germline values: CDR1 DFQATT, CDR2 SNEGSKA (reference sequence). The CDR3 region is CSARDRSGVWEKLFF. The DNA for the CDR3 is TGCAGTGCTAGAGATCGGTCCGGGGTGTGGGAAAAACTGTTTTTT.

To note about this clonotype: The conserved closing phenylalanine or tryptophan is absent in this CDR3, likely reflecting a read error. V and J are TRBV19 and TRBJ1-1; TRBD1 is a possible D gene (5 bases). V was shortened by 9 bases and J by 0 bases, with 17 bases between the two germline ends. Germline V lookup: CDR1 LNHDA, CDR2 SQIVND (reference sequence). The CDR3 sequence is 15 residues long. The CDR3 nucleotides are TGTGCCAGCAGGGAGCGTGAGGGTTTGAACACTGAAGCTTTCTCT. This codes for CASREREGLNTEAFS.

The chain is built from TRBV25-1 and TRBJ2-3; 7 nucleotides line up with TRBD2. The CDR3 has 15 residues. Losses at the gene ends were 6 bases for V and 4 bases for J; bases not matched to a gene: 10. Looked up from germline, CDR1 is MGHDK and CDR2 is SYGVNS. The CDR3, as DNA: TGTGCCAGCAGCCGCGGGGGAACATGGGCAGATACGCAGTATTTT. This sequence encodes CASSRGGTWADTQYF.

CDR3 residues: CSARTGSETQYF. The CDR3 region has the DNA TGCAGTGCTAGGACTGGGAGCGAGACCCAGTACTTC. The J gene is TRBJ2-5, the V gene TRBV20-1, with D possibly being TRBD2 (5 bases). CDR1 and CDR2 from the germline V gene are DFQATT and SNEGSKA (reference sequence). There are 12 residues in the CDR3. Trimming removed 3 bases at V and 5 bases at J, with 10 bases between.

In DNA, the CDR3 is TGTGCCATCAGTGACGTAGGGGTGGACCAGCCCCAGCATTTT. Encoded protein: CAISDVGVDQPQHF. V and J are TRBV10-3 and TRBJ1-5; possible D gene TRBD1, 5 bases. The germline V gene has CDR1 ENHRY and CDR2 SYGVKD. This CDR3 is built from 14 residues. The V end lost 3 bases, the J end lost 7 bases, and 13 bases lay between the germline ends.

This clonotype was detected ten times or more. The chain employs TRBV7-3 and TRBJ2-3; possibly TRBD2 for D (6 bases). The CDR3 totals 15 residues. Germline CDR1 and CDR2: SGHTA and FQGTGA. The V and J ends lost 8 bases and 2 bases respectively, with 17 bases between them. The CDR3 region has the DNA TGTGCCAGCGGTGGGACGGGGGTTGACACAGATACGCAGTATTTT. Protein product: CASGGTGVDTDTQYF.

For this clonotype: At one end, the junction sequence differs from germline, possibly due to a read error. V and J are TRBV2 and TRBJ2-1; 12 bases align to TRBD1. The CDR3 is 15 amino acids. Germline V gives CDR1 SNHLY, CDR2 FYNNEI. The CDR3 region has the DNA TGTGCCAGCAAGGGGGGACAGGGGGCCTACGATGAGCAGTTCTTC. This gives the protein CASKGGQGAYDEQFF.

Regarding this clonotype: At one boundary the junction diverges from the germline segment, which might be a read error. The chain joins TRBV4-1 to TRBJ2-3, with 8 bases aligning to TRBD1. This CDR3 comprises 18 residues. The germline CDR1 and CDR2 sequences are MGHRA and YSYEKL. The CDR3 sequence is CASGQDGLVQDREDTQYF. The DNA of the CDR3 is TGCGCCAGCGGCCAAGATGGTTTGGTTCAGGACAGGGAAGATACGCAGTATTTT.

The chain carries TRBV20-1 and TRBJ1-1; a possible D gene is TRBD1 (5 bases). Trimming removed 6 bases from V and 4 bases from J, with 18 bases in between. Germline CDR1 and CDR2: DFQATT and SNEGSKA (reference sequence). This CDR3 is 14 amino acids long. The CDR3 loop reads CSAPGRGSGTEAFF. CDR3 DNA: TGCAGTGCCCCAGGCCGGGGGTCTGGCACTGAAGCTTTCTTT.

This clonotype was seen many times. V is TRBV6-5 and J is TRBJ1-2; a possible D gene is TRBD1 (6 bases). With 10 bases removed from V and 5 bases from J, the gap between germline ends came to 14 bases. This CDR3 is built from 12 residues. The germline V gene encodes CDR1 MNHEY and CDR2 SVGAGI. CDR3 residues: CAIGGRGYGYTF. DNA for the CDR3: TGTGCCATCGGGGGCAGGGGATATGGCTACACCTTC.